This entry lists 16 T cell receptor beta chains sequenced from one sample in a study of shared clonotypes between healthy human individuals. Sequencing was performed with immunoSEQ multiplex PCR; in TCRdb, only in-frame clones are kept and a portion is missing. The sample yields some 1 million clones, around 74% seen once. Sample: memory CD4+ T cells sorted from blood. Subset of the sample: CD45RA-negative fraction. These receptors came from a young man in good health.

V and J are TRBV5-1 and TRBJ2-1; 9 nucleotides line up with TRBD2. V lost 0 bases to trimming and J lost 5 bases; unmatched junction nucleotides: 6. Per the germline V gene, CDR1 is SGHRS and CDR2 is YFSETQ. The CDR3 loop spans 16 amino acids. The DNA for the CDR3 is TGCGCCAGCAGCTTGGGGGCACTAGCGGGCAACAATGAGCAGTTCTTC. Translation gives CASSLGALAGNNEQFF.

This clone was seen a handful of times. The chain carries TRBV30 and TRBJ1-2; 9 bases agree with TRBD1. This CDR3 is 13 amino acids long. CDR1 is GTSNPN, CDR2 SVGIG, per germline (reference sequence). J gave up 6 bases and V 5 bases, and 7 bases lay outside the gene matches. The CDR3 DNA sequence: TGTGCCTGGTCCCCCGGGACAGGGAATGGCTACACCTTC. It yields the protein CAWSPGTGNGYTF.

J is TRBJ1-2 and V is TRBV6-5; D uncertain. This CDR3 comprises 14 residues. CDR1 MNHEY and CDR2 SVGAGI come from the germline V gene. V lost 6 bases and J 3 bases, leaving 14 bases between the germline ends. The CDR3 coding sequence is TGTGCCAGCAGACCACCTGGAGGCTACTATGGCTACACCTTC. Protein: CASRPPGGYYGYTF.

The chain joins TRBV14 to TRBJ2-7, with D uncertain. The CDR3 sequence is 14 residues long. Germline CDR1 SGHDN, CDR2 FVKESK. Between the trimmed V and J ends, which lost 0 bases and 1 base, there was a span of 7 bases. CDR3: CASSQDRSSYEQYF. In nucleotides, the CDR3 is TGTGCCAGCAGCCAAGATCGGTCATCCTACGAGCAGTACTTC.

Of note for this clone: A much larger clone differs by one base, so this may be a read error. This chain connects TRBV7-3 to TRBJ2-3; D may be TRBD1 or TRBD2 (5 bases each). The germline CDR1 and CDR2 sequences are SGHTA and FQGTGA. The germline V and J ends were trimmed by 0 bases and 5 bases, with 6 bases remaining between them. This CDR3 is 13 amino acids long. The CDR3 DNA sequence: TGTGCCAGCAGCTTAACGGGGGTAGATACGCAGTATTTT. Translation: CASSLTGVDTQYF.

The CDR3 sequence: CASRFGYFTYEQYF. The CDR3 bases are TGTGCAAGTCGCTTCGGATATTTTACCTACGAGCAGTACTTC. V is TRBV12-2 and J is TRBJ2-7. TRBV12-2 is designated a pseudogene. The CDR3 contains 14 residues.

The chain combines TRBV5-1 with TRBJ2-1; 8 bases line up with TRBD1. Germline loops: CDR1 SGHRS, CDR2 YFSETQ. V gave up 4 bases and J gave up 4 bases; unmatched junction bases: 7. This CDR3 region has 15 residues. The CDR3 DNA reads TGCGCCAGCAGCACCGTCCAGGGGGCGTACAATGAGCAGTTCTTC. Its translation: CASSTVQGAYNEQFF.

The chain joins TRBV19 to TRBJ1-5; no clear D. V lost 2 bases and J lost 6, with 11 bases in between. The CDR3 totals 14 residues. Germline assignment: CDR1 LNHDA and CDR2 SQIVND (reference sequence). CDR3 bases: TGTGCCAGTAGTATAAGAGGCGAGATTCAGCCCCAGCATTTT. Protein product: CASSIRGEIQPQHF.

The chain uses TRBV2 and TRBJ1-5; tentative D call: TRBD1 (5 bases). CDR3 length: 14 residues. Trimming removed 5 bases from V and 0 bases from J, with 8 bases in between. Germline V lookup: CDR1 SNHLY, CDR2 FYNNEI. The CDR3 spells CASSRDASNQPQHF. CDR3 DNA: TGTGCCAGCAGTAGGGACGCTAGCAATCAGCCCCAGCATTTT. Filled out from reference TRBV2 and TRBJ1-5, the complete variable domain reads EPEVTQTPSHQVTQMGQEVILRCVPISNHLYFYWYRQILGQKVEFLVSFYNNEISEKSEIFDDQFSVERPDGSNFTLKIRSTKLEDSAMYFCASSRDASNQPQHFGDGTRLSIL.

The chain uses TRBV5-4 and TRBJ2-3, with 9 bases matching TRBD2. From germline, CDR1 is SGHNT and CDR2 YYREEE (reference sequence). The CDR3 loop spans 17 amino acids. The junction had 9 bases not matched to a gene; V was cut back by 4 bases and J by 0 bases. CDR3 protein: CASSPRLADLSTDTQYF. DNA for the CDR3: TGTGCCAGCAGCCCCAGACTAGCGGACCTTAGCACAGATACGCAGTATTTT.

The chain links TRBV2 to TRBJ2-7, with 8 positions matching TRBD1. The junction had 13 bases not matched to a gene; V was cut back by 5 bases and J by 4 bases. The CDR3 is made up of 16 amino acids. Germline CDR1 is SNHLY and CDR2 is FYNNEI. The CDR3 coding sequence is TGTGCCAGCAGTTCAGGTCGGGGACAGGCCCTGTACGAGCAGTACTTC. Its protein product is CASSSGRGQALYEQYF.

The chain couples TRBV5-1 to TRBJ1-4; 12 bases match TRBD1. J was trimmed by 8 bases and V by 4 bases; bases with no gene match: 6. This CDR3 contains 15 residues. CDR1 SGHRS and CDR2 YFSETQ come from the germline V gene. Written as DNA, the CDR3 is TGCGCCAGCAGCGCTACCGGGACAGGGGGCGAAAAACTGTTTTTT. This encodes CASSATGTGGEKLFF.

V is TRBV28 and J is TRBJ2-3; D could derive from TRBD1 or TRBD2 (5 bases each). Per the germline V gene, CDR1 is MDHEN and CDR2 is SYDVKM. This CDR3 region has 14 residues. Trimming removed 9 bases at V and 1 base at J, with 14 bases between. Here the CDR3 reads CASKGPQRTDTQYF. CDR3 nucleotides: TGTGCCAGTAAGGGACCGCAGCGCACAGATACGCAGTATTTT.

J is TRBJ2-7 and V is TRBV29-1; 7 bases are a match to TRBD1. V dropped 1 base and J dropped 3; count of bases not matched to a gene: 9. CDR1 is SQVTM, CDR2 ANQGSEA, per germline. The CDR3 sequence is 15 residues long. CDR3 protein: CSVEGTGSSNYEQYF. The CDR3 region has the DNA TGCAGCGTTGAAGGGACAGGAAGTTCAAACTACGAGCAGTACTTC.

This chain connects TRBV18 to TRBJ2-2; 8 bases agree with TRBD1. Per germline, CDR1 KGHSH and CDR2 LQKENI. The CDR3 contains 14 residues. With 4 bases clipped from V and 4 bases from J, the junction kept 2 bases outside the gene matches. CDR3 DNA sequence: TGTGCCAGCTCACTGGGACAGGTCACCGGGGAGCTGTTTTTT. Its translation: CASSLGQVTGELFF.

The gene calls are TRBV18 and TRBJ2-3; possibly TRBD1 for D (7 bases). The V end was cut by 3 bases, the J end by 3 bases, with 16 bases between. The CDR3 runs 16 residues. CDR1 KGHSH and CDR2 LQKENI come from the germline V gene. CDR3 coding DNA: TGTGCCAGCTCACCCGTTGGACAGGAGGGGACAGATACGCAGTATTTT. It specifies CASSPVGQEGTDTQYF.